The 19 T cell receptor beta chains given below trace back to one sample, sequenced in a study of persistence of HIV-infected CD4 T cells. Their antigens are not known. Cells were stimulated nonspecifically with anti-CD3/anti-CD28 magnetic beads. Sorting of responding CD4+ T cells relied on upregulated CD40 ligand together with CD69. The libraries were made with immunoSEQ version 4 in survey mode. The data were produced by immunoSEQ multiplex PCR, yet TCRdb's version contains in-frame clones alone and is incomplete. The table shows roughly 35,000 clones, with approximately 86% occurring only once. The sample here was CD4+ T cells sorted from PBMCs after 18-hour stimulation, taken from a patient who received antiretroviral therapy. Receptor source: an adult man with HIV who was CMV-seropositive.

V and J are TRBV6-2 or TRBV6-3 and TRBJ1-6; a possible D gene is TRBD1 (6 bases). V shed 0 bases and J shed 7 bases, with 10 bases lying between them. The CDR3 runs 15 residues. Germline CDR1 is MNHEY and CDR2 is SVGEGT. In DNA, the CDR3 is TGTGCCAGCAGTTACTCGGCAGGGGCGAATTCACCCCTCCACTTT. The encoded protein is CASSYSAGANSPLHF.

This rearrangement joins TRBV6-5 to TRBJ2-7; D gene uncertain. Deletions cut 7 bases from V and 4 bases from J, with 11 bases between. The CDR3 sequence is 12 residues long. Germline values: CDR1 MNHEY, CDR2 SVGAGI. The CDR3 loop is CASTKDGYEQYF. CDR3 DNA sequence: TGTGCCAGCACTAAGGACGGTTACGAGCAGTACTTC.

The chain links TRBV29-1 to TRBJ2-7; D might be TRBD1 or TRBD2, each matching 5 bases. This CDR3 has 12 residues. Germline values: CDR1 SQVTM, CDR2 ANQGSEA. The V and J ends lost 3 bases and 4 bases respectively, with 10 bases between them. Here the CDR3 reads CSVERDGYEQYF. Written as DNA, the CDR3 is TGCAGCGTTGAGAGGGACGGATACGAGCAGTACTTC.

The J gene is TRBJ1-2, the V gene TRBV2, with a weak D call TRBD1 (6 bases). Between the trimmed V and J ends, which lost 6 bases and 7 bases, there was a span of 15 bases. The germline CDR1 and CDR2 sequences are SNHLY and FYNNEI. There are 13 residues in the CDR3. The CDR3 DNA reads TGTGCCAGCAGGGAACAGGGAGATTCTGGCTACACCTTC. This codes for CASREQGDSGYTF.

The rearrangement joins TRBV10-3 to TRBJ2-3; 12 bases fit TRBD2. CDR1 is ENHRY and CDR2 is SYGVKD in the germline V gene. The CDR3 totals 14 residues. With V trimmed by 10 bases and J by 5 bases, 7 bases remained unmatched. CDR3 residues: CATRLAGEVDTQYF. CDR3 coding DNA: TGTGCCACTCGACTAGCGGGAGAGGTAGATACGCAGTATTTT.

The chain recombines TRBV7-2 with TRBJ2-7; possibly TRBD1 for D (5 bases). This CDR3 is built from 15 residues. V was clipped by 2 bases and J by 3 bases, with 14 bases between them. Germline CDR1 and CDR2: SGHTA and FQGNSA. CDR3 region: CASSLNGATGYEQYF. Written as DNA, the CDR3 is TGTGCCAGCAGCTTAAATGGGGCCACGGGCTACGAGCAGTACTTC.

The chain couples TRBV30 to TRBJ1-1; D gene unclear. With 2 bases removed from V and 0 bases from J, the gap between germline ends came to 7 bases. Germline values: CDR1 GTSNPN, CDR2 SVGIG (reference sequence). This CDR3 comprises 13 residues. CDR3 in amino acids: CAWSRGMNTEAFF. The CDR3 DNA follows: TGTGCCTGGAGTAGAGGGATGAACACTGAAGCTTTCTTT.

The chain links TRBV29-1 to TRBJ1-3; 8 bases match TRBD1. J lost 2 bases, V lost 6 bases, and 3 bases had no gene match. The CDR3 loop spans 13 amino acids. Germline assignment: CDR1 SQVTM and CDR2 ANQGSEA. CDR3 bases: TGCAGCGTACTGGACAGGGCTGGAAACACCATATATTTT. Translated: CSVLDRAGNTIYF.

This clone was detected once. This chain uses TRBV5-5 with TRBJ1-2, with D perhaps TRBD1 (5 bases). This CDR3 comprises 14 residues. Germline CDR1 reads SGHKS; CDR2 reads YYEKEE (reference sequence). V lost 0 bases and J lost 2, with 8 bases in between. The DNA for the CDR3 is TGTGCCAGCAGCTTGGAAGGGGTCAACTATGGCTACACCTTC. Its protein is CASSLEGVNYGYTF. The complete variable domain, with remaining parts taken from reference TRBV5-5 and TRBJ1-2, reads DAGVTQSPTHLIKTRGQQVTLRCSPISGHKSVSWYQQVLGQGPQFIFQYYEKEERGRGNFPDRFSARQFPNYSSELNVNALLLGDSALYLCASSLEGVNYGYTFGSGTRLTVV.

The chain links TRBV6-5 to TRBJ1-4; D is perhaps TRBD1 (5 bases). Trimming left V 2 bases short and J 3 bases short, with 10 bases between. Germline V gives CDR1 MNHEY, CDR2 SVGAGI. There are 15 residues in the CDR3. CDR3: CASSYEGAPNEKLFF. In DNA, the CDR3 is TGTGCCAGCAGTTACGAAGGGGCGCCTAATGAAAAACTGTTTTTT.

The rearrangement uses TRBV24-1 and TRBJ1-5; D is possibly TRBD1 (6 bases). The germline V and J ends were trimmed by 1 base and 5 bases, with 14 bases remaining between them. CDR1 is KGHDR, CDR2 SFDVKD, per germline. The CDR3 length is 16 residues. CDR3 sequence: CATSDFRTVLDQPQHF. For the CDR3, the DNA is TGTGCCACCAGTGATTTTCGGACAGTGTTAGATCAGCCCCAGCATTTT.

Relative to its sample, this clone is medium-sized. This rearrangement joins TRBV2 to TRBJ1-5; 8 bases agree with TRBD1. J gave up 7 bases and V 2 bases, and 7 bases lay outside the gene matches. Germline CDR1 SNHLY, CDR2 FYNNEI. The CDR3 totals 15 residues. CDR3 in amino acids: CASSETGGSRQPQHF. In nucleotides, the CDR3 is TGTGCCAGCAGTGAAACAGGGGGATCCAGACAGCCCCAGCATTTT.

This clone was seen a few times. The V and J genes are TRBV5-1 and TRBJ1-3; D remains ambiguous. The length of the CDR3 is 15 residues. V lost 4 bases, J lost 4 bases, and 15 bases lay in between. The V gene's germline CDR1 is SGHRS and CDR2 YFSETQ. The CDR3 region is CASSVDGQSGNTIYF. CDR3 nucleotides: TGCGCCAGCAGCGTGGACGGGCAGTCGGGAAACACCATATATTTT. Supplemented by reference TRBV5-1 and TRBJ1-3, the full variable domain reads KAGVTQTPRYLIKTRGQQVTLSCSPISGHRSVSWYQQTPGQGLQFLFEYFSETQRNKGNFPGRFSGRQFSNSRSEMNVSTLELGDSALYLCASSVDGQSGNTIYFGEGSWLTVV.

This chain links TRBV6-5 with TRBJ1-2; 7 nucleotides line up with TRBD1. The CDR3 is 14 amino acids. CDR1 MNHEY and CDR2 SVGAGI come from the germline V gene. V lost 7 bases to trimming and J lost 0 bases; unmatched junction nucleotides: 5. Here the CDR3 DNA reads TGTGCCAGCACCAGGACAGGAACTAACTATGGCTACACCTTC. Translated, it gives CASTRTGTNYGYTF.

This clone was counted between two and nine times. V gene TRBV5-4 combines with J gene TRBJ1-1, with D unresolved. Trimming removed 4 bases at V and 3 bases at J, with 16 bases between. The V gene's germline CDR1 is SGHNT and CDR2 YYREEE (reference sequence). The CDR3 extends over 15 amino acids. The CDR3 loop reads CASSKANIADTEAFF. The CDR3 DNA is TGTGCCAGCAGCAAGGCCAACATCGCGGACACTGAAGCTTTCTTT.

This chain connects TRBV7-6 to TRBJ2-2; D is perhaps TRBD1 or TRBD2 (5 bases each). The CDR3 is 16 residues long. Per germline, CDR1 SGHVS and CDR2 FNYEAQ. Trimming removed 4 bases from V and 0 bases from J, with 12 bases in between. DNA of the CDR3: TGTGCCAGCAGCTCGTTTGGGGGAGCGAACACCGGGGAGCTGTTTTTT. It specifies CASSSFGGANTGELFF.

The rearrangement links TRBV6-4 to TRBJ2-1; D unresolved. Trimming removed 8 bases from V and 2 bases from J, with 13 bases in between. The CDR3 sequence is 14 residues long. The V gene's germline CDR1 is MRHNA and CDR2 SNTAGT. The CDR3 is CASSAGLTYNEQFF. The CDR3, as DNA: TGTGCCAGCTCCGCCGGCCTCACCTACAATGAGCAGTTCTTC.

The chain is built from TRBV5-5 and TRBJ2-5, with 7 positions matching TRBD2. CDR3 length equals 14 residues. Germline loops: CDR1 SGHKS, CDR2 YYEKEE (reference sequence). The V gene end was trimmed by 1 base and the J gene end by 3 bases; junction bases not matched to a gene: 3. DNA of the CDR3: TGTGCCAGCAGCTTGTCCGGGGGGAAAGAGACCCAGTACTTC. The encoded protein is CASSLSGGKETQYF.

The rearrangement uses TRBV5-4 and TRBJ2-5, with 9 bases fitting TRBD2. The CDR3 loop spans 16 amino acids. Unmatched junction bases numbered 6, after V lost 0 bases and J lost 3 bases. The V gene's germline CDR1 is SGHNT and CDR2 YYREEE (reference sequence). The CDR3 DNA reads as TGTGCCAGCAGCTTGGGGCTAGCGGGATTTAAAGAGACCCAGTACTTC. Translation gives CASSLGLAGFKETQYF.